The sequence of this TCR beta chain was determined in a study of blood T cells in healthy people across ages. Across the whole study: About one barcoded beta molecule per two T cells was the capture yield of template switching.

Through a sample-barcoded 5' primer and a J-beta primer mix, a second PCR was run for roughly 6 to 12 cycles. Each CDR3 protein is one row after TCRdb ran MiXCR on the 5' RACE reads. The sample lists fewer than 800,000 distinct CDR3 sequences; 20% to 25% were seen once. The CDR3 consists of 14 residues. V lost 1 base to trimming and J lost 3 bases, with 10 bases between them. CDR1 is LGHNA, CDR2 YNFKEQ, per germline. General study points: With unsorted PBMCs, a conclusive comparison of naive versus antigen-experienced cells was not possible.

In the case of this clonotype: The antigen remains undetermined.

Sequenced material: blood. The genes are TRBV4-2 and TRBJ2-7; D is ambiguous. The TCR sequence derives from a man between 65 and 85 years old in good health. The CDR3 reads CASSQAQGIYEQYF. The CDR3, as DNA: TGTGCCAGCAGCCAAGCTCAAGGGATCTACGAGCAGTACTTC.